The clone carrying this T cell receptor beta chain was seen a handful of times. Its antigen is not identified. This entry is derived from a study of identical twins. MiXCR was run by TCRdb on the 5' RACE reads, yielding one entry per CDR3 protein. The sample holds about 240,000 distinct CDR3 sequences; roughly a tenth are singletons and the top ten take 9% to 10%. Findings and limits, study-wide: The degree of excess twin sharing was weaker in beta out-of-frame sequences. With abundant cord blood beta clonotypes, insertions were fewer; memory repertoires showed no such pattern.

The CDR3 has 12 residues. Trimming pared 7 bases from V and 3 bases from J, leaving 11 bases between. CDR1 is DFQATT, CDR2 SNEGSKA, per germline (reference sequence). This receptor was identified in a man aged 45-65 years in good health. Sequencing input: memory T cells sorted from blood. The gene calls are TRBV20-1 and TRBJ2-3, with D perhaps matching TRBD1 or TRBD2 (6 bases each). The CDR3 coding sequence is TGCAGTGAGGGGGGAAGAACAGATACGCAGTATTTT. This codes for CSEGGRTDTQYF.